A selection of T cell receptor beta chains follows, all from one sample in a study of regulatory T cells. Sequenced by immunoSEQ multiplex PCR; TCRdb stores in-frame clones only, minus some. The sample contains over 20,000 clones, over 85% of which appear only once. Sequenced material: CD8+ T cells sorted from blood. The receptors stem from a child aged 2-9 years with CD3G deficiency. CDR3s include the opening cysteine and the closing phenylalanine or tryptophan. Each record gives: D gene, J gene, V gene, clone size, CDR3 DNA, CDR3 protein. A D gene is named only where the DNA matches it firmly. Clone size is not always given. Where it is, it says once, few, many or a class for expanded clones.

d_gene: NA
j_gene: TRBJ2-3
v_gene: TRBV4-1
abundance: NA
CDR3nt: TGCGCCAGCAGCCCCCGGGGCGAGGATACGCAGTATTTT
CDR3aa: CASSPRGEDTQYF

d_gene: TRBD2
j_gene: TRBJ2-1
v_gene: TRBV6-6
abundance: NA
CDR3nt: TGTGCCAGCAGATCCAGCGGGAGTAACAATGAGCAGTTCTTC
CDR3aa: CASRSSGSNNEQFF

d_gene: NA
j_gene: TRBJ2-7
v_gene: TRBV6-6
abundance: NA
CDR3nt: TGTGCCAGCAGTTACTCGGCAGGGGAGGGAGGCGAGCAGTACTTC
CDR3aa: CASSYSAGEGGEQYF

d_gene: NA
j_gene: TRBJ2-3
v_gene: TRBV6-1
abundance: NA
CDR3nt: TGTGCCAGCAGTTCCAGGGTGAGCACAGATACGCAGTATTTT
CDR3aa: CASSSRVSTDTQYF

d_gene: NA
j_gene: TRBJ2-1
v_gene: TRBV10-3
abundance: once
CDR3nt: TGTGCCATCAGCCGGGAGTTCTACAATGAGCAGTTCTTC
CDR3aa: CAISREFYNEQFF

d_gene: TRBD1
j_gene: TRBJ1-5
v_gene: TRBV19
abundance: NA
CDR3nt: TGTGCCAGTAGTATAGGGGCAGGGGGATATAGCAATCAGCCCCAGCATTTT
CDR3aa: CASSIGAGGYSNQPQHF

d_gene: TRBD1
j_gene: TRBJ1-4
v_gene: TRBV28
abundance: NA
CDR3nt: TGTGCCAGCAGTTTTGACCGGGACAGGGAAGGAAAACTGTTTTTT
CDR3aa: CASSFDRDREGKLFF

d_gene: NA
j_gene: TRBJ2-3
v_gene: TRBV6-1
abundance: NA
CDR3nt: NA
CDR3aa: CASSDVGDGAPCF

d_gene: NA
j_gene: TRBJ1-5
v_gene: TRBV28
abundance: NA
CDR3nt: TGTGCCAGCAGTTGGGAGACAGATAGCAATCAGCCCCAGCATTTT
CDR3aa: CASSWETDSNQPQHF

d_gene: NA
j_gene: TRBJ1-4
v_gene: TRBV27
abundance: NA
CDR3nt: TGTGCCAGCAGGGGGGCAGGGACAGAAAAACTGTTTTTT
CDR3aa: CASRGAGTEKLFF

d_gene: NA
j_gene: TRBJ1-4
v_gene: TRBV6-1
abundance: once
CDR3nt: TGTGCCAGCAGTGAATTGGTCAGGGCTAATGAAAAACTGTTTTTT
CDR3aa: CASSELVRANEKLFF

d_gene: NA
j_gene: TRBJ1-5
v_gene: TRBV28
abundance: NA
CDR3nt: TGTGCCAGCAGTCCCAGGAATCAGCCCCAGCATTTT
CDR3aa: CASSPRNQPQHF

d_gene: NA
j_gene: TRBJ1-1
v_gene: TRBV19
abundance: NA
CDR3nt: TGTGCCAGTAGTACGGGCGAGGGGACGAACACTGAAGCTTTCTTT
CDR3aa: CASSTGEGTNTEAFF

d_gene: NA
j_gene: TRBJ2-2
v_gene: TRBV19
abundance: NA
CDR3nt: TGTGCCAGTAGTCCGTCTGAGGCCGGGGAGCTGTTTTTT
CDR3aa: CASSPSEAGELFF

d_gene: TRBD1
j_gene: TRBJ2-3
v_gene: TRBV7-9
abundance: NA
CDR3nt: TGTGCCAGCAGCCTCAGTACAGGGGCAGGTACGCAGTATTTT
CDR3aa: CASSLSTGAGTQYF

d_gene: NA
j_gene: TRBJ1-1
v_gene: TRBV19
abundance: NA
CDR3nt: TGTGCCAGTAGTATTGGGTTTACCCAAGCTTTCTTT
CDR3aa: CASSIGFTQAFF

d_gene: NA
j_gene: TRBJ1-1
v_gene: TRBV28
abundance: NA
CDR3nt: TGTGCCAGCAGTTGGACAGTCGGGGGCTCTGAAGCTTTCTTT
CDR3aa: CASSWTVGGSEAFF

d_gene: TRBD2
j_gene: TRBJ2-1
v_gene: TRBV7-9
abundance: NA
CDR3nt: TGTGCCAGCAGCTTAGAGACTAGCGGGACCCGGAATGAGCAGTTCTTC
CDR3aa: CASSLETSGTRNEQFF

d_gene: TRBD1
j_gene: TRBJ2-7
v_gene: TRBV7-6
abundance: once
CDR3nt: TGTGCCAGCAGCCCTCAGGGGGTCTACGAGCAGTACTTC
CDR3aa: CASSPQGVYEQYF

d_gene: NA
j_gene: TRBJ2-1
v_gene: TRBV7-9
abundance: NA
CDR3nt: TGTGCCAGCAGCTTAGTCGGGTATGAGCAGTTCTTC
CDR3aa: CASSLVGYEQFF

d_gene: NA
j_gene: TRBJ2-7
v_gene: TRBV18
abundance: NA
CDR3nt: TGTGCCAGCTCACCGGGTGGAATCTACGAGCAGTACTTC
CDR3aa: CASSPGGIYEQYF

d_gene: TRBD1
j_gene: TRBJ2-7
v_gene: TRBV7-8
abundance: NA
CDR3nt: TGTGCCAGCACGACAGGGGCCCCTTCTTACGAGCAGTACTTC
CDR3aa: CASTTGAPSYEQYF

d_gene: NA
j_gene: TRBJ2-7
v_gene: TRBV6-8
abundance: NA
CDR3nt: TGTGCCAGCAGCGGCCTGGGCGAGCAGTACTTC
CDR3aa: CASSGLGEQYF

d_gene: NA
j_gene: TRBJ2-1
v_gene: TRBV7-8
abundance: NA
CDR3nt: TGTGCCAGCAGCTTAATCGGGAGTCGGAACAATGAGCAGTTCTTC
CDR3aa: CASSLIGSRNNEQFF

d_gene: TRBD2
j_gene: TRBJ2-2
v_gene: TRBV4-1
abundance: NA
CDR3nt: TGCGCCAGCAGCCACCTGACGGGGGGGCCGCTGTTTTTT
CDR3aa: CASSHLTGGPLFF

d_gene: TRBD2
j_gene: TRBJ2-7
v_gene: TRBV28
abundance: NA
CDR3nt: TGTGCCAGCAGTTTTCTTAGCGGGAGAGGCTACGAGCAGTACTTC
CDR3aa: CASSFLSGRGYEQYF

d_gene: NA
j_gene: TRBJ2-1
v_gene: TRBV28
abundance: NA
CDR3nt: TGTGCCAGCACCTCAGCGGAGGGGGCCTACAATGAGCAGTTCTTC
CDR3aa: CASTSAEGAYNEQFF

d_gene: TRBD2
j_gene: TRBJ2-1
v_gene: TRBV13
abundance: NA
CDR3nt: TGTGCCAGCAGCTTCCCTAGCGGGGGCTACAATGAGCAGTTCTTC
CDR3aa: CASSFPSGGYNEQFF

d_gene: NA
j_gene: TRBJ2-7
v_gene: TRBV28
abundance: few
CDR3nt: TGTGCCAGCAGTTTAAAAGGGTCCACCTACGAGCAGTACTTC
CDR3aa: CASSLKGSTYEQYF

d_gene: NA
j_gene: TRBJ1-1
v_gene: TRBV28
abundance: NA
CDR3nt: TGTGCCAGCAGTGCAGGGTTTGGAGGCACTGAAGCTTTCTTT
CDR3aa: CASSAGFGGTEAFF

d_gene: NA
j_gene: TRBJ2-2
v_gene: TRBV7-9
abundance: NA
CDR3nt: TGTGCCAGCAGCTTATTCGTCGGGGCCGAGCTGGGCGGGGAGCTGTTTTTT
CDR3aa: CASSLFVGAELGGELFF

d_gene: NA
j_gene: TRBJ1-5
v_gene: TRBV28
abundance: NA
CDR3nt: TGTGCCAGCAGTTTACAGATTAATCAGCCCCAGCATTTT
CDR3aa: CASSLQINQPQHF

d_gene: NA
j_gene: TRBJ2-7
v_gene: TRBV28
abundance: NA
CDR3nt: TGTGCCAGCAGTTTAGGCAGGGCCACCTACGAGCAGTACTTC
CDR3aa: CASSLGRATYEQYF

d_gene: TRBD1
j_gene: TRBJ2-7
v_gene: TRBV6-1
abundance: NA
CDR3nt: TGCGCGGCCGGGACAGGGTCCTACGAGCAGTACTTC
CDR3aa: CAAGTGSYEQYF

d_gene: TRBD1
j_gene: TRBJ1-2
v_gene: TRBV28
abundance: once
CDR3nt: TGTGCCAGCAGTCTCCGCCGGGACAGGGGGGACTATGGCTACACCTTC
CDR3aa: CASSLRRDRGDYGYTF

d_gene: TRBD2
j_gene: TRBJ2-1
v_gene: TRBV7-9
abundance: NA
CDR3nt: TGTGCCAGCAGCTTAACTAGCGGGAGACACAATGAGCAGTTCTTC
CDR3aa: CASSLTSGRHNEQFF

d_gene: TRBD2
j_gene: TRBJ2-7
v_gene: TRBV5-4
abundance: NA
CDR3nt: TGTGCCAGCAGCCTCGCCCGAGCGGGGGCCGCCTACCAGCAGTACTTC
CDR3aa: CASSLARAGAAYQQYF

d_gene: TRBD2
j_gene: TRBJ2-2
v_gene: TRBV6-6
abundance: NA
CDR3nt: TGTGCCACCAAGACTAGCGGGAGACCCGGGGAGCTGTTTTTT
CDR3aa: CATKTSGRPGELFF

d_gene: TRBD2
j_gene: TRBJ2-2
v_gene: TRBV7-3
abundance: NA
CDR3nt: TGTGCCAGCAGCTTAATTTTTACTAGCGGAGCGAACACCGGGGAGCTGTTTTTT
CDR3aa: CASSLIFTSGANTGELFF

d_gene: NA
j_gene: TRBJ1-5
v_gene: TRBV19
abundance: NA
CDR3nt: TGTGCCAGTAGTATAGACGGCGACAGTCTCAATCAGCCCCAGCATTTT
CDR3aa: CASSIDGDSLNQPQHF

d_gene: TRBD1
j_gene: TRBJ2-7
v_gene: TRBV5-1
abundance: NA
CDR3nt: TGCGCCAGCAGCATAGGACAGGACTACGAGCAGTACTTC
CDR3aa: CASSIGQDYEQYF

d_gene: TRBD2
j_gene: TRBJ2-7
v_gene: TRBV6-1
abundance: NA
CDR3nt: TGTGCCAGCACTATAGCGGGAGGGCCGTACGAGCAGTACTTC
CDR3aa: CASTIAGGPYEQYF

d_gene: NA
j_gene: TRBJ2-7
v_gene: TRBV28
abundance: NA
CDR3nt: TGTGCCAGCAGTTTACGCTATACCTACGAGCAGTACTTC
CDR3aa: CASSLRYTYEQYF

d_gene: NA
j_gene: TRBJ1-1
v_gene: TRBV28
abundance: few
CDR3nt: TGTGCCAGCAGCCTTGGACGAGGCACTGAAGCTTTCTTT
CDR3aa: CASSLGRGTEAFF